The TCR beta chain described here comes from a study of tumor-infiltrating lymphocytes in primary liver carcinoma. The study, taken as a whole, reports: CD4+ and CD8+ repertoires could not be compared in these unsorted bulk samples.

Germline DNA was extracted too, while blood RNA derived from unsorted whole blood. In its sample, this clonotype was seen many times. What it recognizes is unknown. The input was approximately 500 ng total RNA; TCR beta cDNA was made from it with a constant-region primer. A slightly modified ARM-PCR protocol with three nested multiplex PCR rounds produced these TCR beta libraries. A single record per CDR3 protein comes from TCRdb applying MiXCR to the multiplex PCR reads. The data hold about 310,000 distinct CDR3 sequences, with 50% to 75% observed a single time. The sequence was obtained from a woman in her 30s with primary liver carcinoma and hepatitis B virus infection. The sample taken for sequencing was peripheral blood.

The CDR3: CASSLRGRQETQYF. In DNA, the CDR3 is TGTGCCAGCAGTTTGCGGGGGCGCCAAGAGACCCAGTACTTC. The J gene is TRBJ2-5, the V gene TRBV12-3 or TRBV12-4; TRBD2 might be the D (7 bases). The CDR3 sequence is 14 residues long. The germline V and J ends were trimmed by 3 bases and 1 base, with 9 bases remaining between them.